This TCR beta chain stems from a study of T cell responses to AZD1222 COVID-19 vaccine. V lost 6 bases, J lost 7 bases, and 16 bases lay in between. The germline CDR1 and CDR2 sequences are MRHNA and SNTAGT. This CDR3 comprises 15 residues. A remark on this clone: Its antigen remains unidentified.

Pooling covered second doses at about 4 or about 12 weeks. Study-wide results and caveats: Most donors were white British and more were female, and clonal diversity was possibly underestimated. Spike-specific TCR breadth rose after two AZD1222 doses, and depth rose as well. Baseline seropositivity characterized only a handful of AZD1222 recipients.

The method was immunoSEQ multiplex PCR; TCRdb's version includes in-frame clones alone and lacks a portion of them. The sample carries around 84,000 clones, approximately 83% recorded once. The chain uses TRBV6-4 and TRBJ1-6; D is perhaps TRBD1 (5 bases). The sequencing here drew on peripheral blood, taken 28 days after the second AZD1222 dose. This sequence was found in an adult who received the AZD1222 COVID-19 vaccine. The CDR3 loop is CASRGRAPANSPLHF. The CDR3 DNA reads TGTGCCAGCAGGGGGCGCGCCCCTGCGAATTCACCCCTCCACTTT.